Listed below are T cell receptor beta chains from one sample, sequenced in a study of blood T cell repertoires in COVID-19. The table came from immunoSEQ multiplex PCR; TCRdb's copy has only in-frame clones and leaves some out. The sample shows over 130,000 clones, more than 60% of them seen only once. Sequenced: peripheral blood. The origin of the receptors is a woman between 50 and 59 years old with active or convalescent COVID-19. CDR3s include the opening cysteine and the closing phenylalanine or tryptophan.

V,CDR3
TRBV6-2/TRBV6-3,CASSYGSGSYNEQFF
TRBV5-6,CASSLDYFSYNEQFF
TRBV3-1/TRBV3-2,CASNQRGGDTDTQYF
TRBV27,CASSLDRGYGYTF
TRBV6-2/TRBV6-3,CASSYLGQRSETQYF
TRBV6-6,CASSRQGALSDREQYF
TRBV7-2,CASSTPTGKNTIYF
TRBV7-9,CASSKRGGQETQYF
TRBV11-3,CASSLGGERTGELFF
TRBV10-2,CASRRTSGGSDTQYF
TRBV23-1,CASSQGKGPGGNTIYF
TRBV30,CAWRPQGLRTDTQYF
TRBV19,CASSRTFNTGELFF
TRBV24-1,CATSGGKGHKKTQYF
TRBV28,CASTINGGRGYTF
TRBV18,CASSQQNTEAFF
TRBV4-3,CASSLPREGTVLKEQFF
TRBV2,CASRRDRVGEQYF
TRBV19,CASRGTGPSYTF
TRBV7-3,CASSLQRGSHQPQHF
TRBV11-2,CASSPKQYNSPLHF
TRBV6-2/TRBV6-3,CASSPQTGGSTEAFF
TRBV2,CASSERGDSPLHF
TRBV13,CASSLTGEGGETQYF